The entry below gives a single T cell receptor (beta chain) sequence along with its context. Profiled with immunoSEQ multiplex PCR; TCRdb holds only in-frame clones, not every one. This sample has fewer than 200,000 clones, with approximately 83% found just once. The source of the sample is a study of blood T cell repertoires in COVID-19. Study summary: Researchers got acute and convalescent COVID-19 samples from the United States, Italy and Spain.

V trimming: 6 bases; J trimming: 7 bases; junction bases outside the gene matches: 9. The germline CDR1 and CDR2 sequences are MNHEY and SVGAGI. The CDR3 is 15 amino acids. J is TRBJ1-6 and V is TRBV6-5; 7 nucleotides agree with TRBD1. The receptor was derived from an elderly woman with active or convalescent COVID-19. What was sequenced was peripheral blood. The CDR3 loop is CASRGPGGANSPLHF. For the CDR3, the DNA is TGTGCCAGCAGAGGCCCAGGGGGAGCCAATTCACCCCTCCACTTT.